This TCR beta chain was captured by sequencing in a study of response to subunit inactivated influenza vaccine. Study outcomes and limitations: The study's authors posited that every seasonal influenza vaccination enlists few new T cells.

MiXCR, run by TCRdb on the RT-PCR reads, gives a single entry per CDR3 protein. The sample contains over 150,000 distinct CDR3 sequences, roughly a tenth of which appear only once. This clonotype was picked up many times. Its target is unknown. The input for sequencing was non-naive T cells sorted from PBMCs, taken 45 days after vaccination. This clonotype was sampled from a man aged 50 to 60 who received an inactivated influenza vaccine.

The CDR3 protein is CASRFDRDRGYEQYF. DNA of the CDR3: TGCGCCAGCAGGTTTGACCGGGACAGGGGCTACGAGCAGTACTTC. This sequence joins TRBV5-1 and TRBJ2-7; 10 bases fit TRBD1. The CDR3 is made up of 15 amino acids. From germline, CDR1 is SGHRS and CDR2 YFSETQ. V was pared by 5 bases and J by 3 bases, with 8 bases of the junction left unmatched. The full variable domain, with the rest looked up from reference TRBV5-1 and TRBJ2-7, is KAGVTQTPRYLIKTRGQQVTLSCSPISGHRSVSWYQQTPGQGLQFLFEYFSETQRNKGNFPGRFSGRQFSNSRSEMNVSTLELGDSALYLCASRFDRDRGYEQYFGPGTRLTVT.